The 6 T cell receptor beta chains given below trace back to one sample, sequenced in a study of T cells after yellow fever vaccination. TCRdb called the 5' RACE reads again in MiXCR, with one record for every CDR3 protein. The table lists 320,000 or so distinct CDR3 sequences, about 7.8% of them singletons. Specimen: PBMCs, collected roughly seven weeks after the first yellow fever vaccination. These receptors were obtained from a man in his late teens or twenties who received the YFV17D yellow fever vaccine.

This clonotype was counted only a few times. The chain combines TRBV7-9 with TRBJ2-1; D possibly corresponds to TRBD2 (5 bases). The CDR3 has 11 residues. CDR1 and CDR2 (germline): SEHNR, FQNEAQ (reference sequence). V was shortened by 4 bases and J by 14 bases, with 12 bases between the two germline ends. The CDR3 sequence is CASSSGPGEFF. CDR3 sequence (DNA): TGTGCCAGCAGCTCCGGACCCGGGGAGTTCTTC.

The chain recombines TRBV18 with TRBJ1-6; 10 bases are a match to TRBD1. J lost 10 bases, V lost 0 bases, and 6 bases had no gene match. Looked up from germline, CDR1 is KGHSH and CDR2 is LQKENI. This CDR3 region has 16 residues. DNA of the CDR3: TGTGCCAGCTCACCACCGGGGACAGGGGAAATCTCACCCCTCCACTTT. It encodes CASSPPGTGEISPLHF.

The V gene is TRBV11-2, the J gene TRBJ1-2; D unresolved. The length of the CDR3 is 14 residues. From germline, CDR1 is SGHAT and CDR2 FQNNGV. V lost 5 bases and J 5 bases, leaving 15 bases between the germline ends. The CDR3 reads CASSGVAAIYGYTF. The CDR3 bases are TGTGCCAGCAGCGGAGTGGCCGCTATATATGGCTACACCTTC. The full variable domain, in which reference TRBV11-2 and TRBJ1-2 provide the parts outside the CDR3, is EAGVAQSPRYKIIEKRQSVAFWCNPISGHATLYWYQQILGQGPKLLIQFQNNGVVDDSQLPKDRFSAERLKGVDSTLKIQPAKLEDSAVYLCASSGVAAIYGYTFGSGTRLTVV.

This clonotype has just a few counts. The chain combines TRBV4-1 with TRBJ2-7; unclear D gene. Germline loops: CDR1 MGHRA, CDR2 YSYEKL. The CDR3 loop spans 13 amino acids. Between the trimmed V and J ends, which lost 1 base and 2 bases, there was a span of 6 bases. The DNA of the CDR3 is TGCGCCAGCAGCCAAGGTCCAGCCTACGAGCAGTACGTC. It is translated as CASSQGPAYEQYV.

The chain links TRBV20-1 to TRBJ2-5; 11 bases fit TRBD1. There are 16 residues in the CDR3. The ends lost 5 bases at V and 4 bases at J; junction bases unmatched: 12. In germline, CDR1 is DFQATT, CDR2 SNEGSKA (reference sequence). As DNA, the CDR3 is TGCAGTGCTCCAGGCGGGACAGGGGGTGAGGGAGAGACCCAGTACTTC. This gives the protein CSAPGGTGGEGETQYF.

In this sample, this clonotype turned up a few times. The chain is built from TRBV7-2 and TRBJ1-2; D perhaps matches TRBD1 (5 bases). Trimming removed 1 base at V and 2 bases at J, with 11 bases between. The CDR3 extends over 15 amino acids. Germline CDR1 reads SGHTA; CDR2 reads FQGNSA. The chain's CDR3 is CASSLVSGANYGYTF. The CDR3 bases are TGTGCCAGCAGCTTAGTTTCTGGGGCGAACTATGGCTACACCTTC.